The T cell receptor beta chain described here comes from a study of CD8 T cells in Susac syndrome. This CDR3 contains 14 residues. V shed 5 bases and J 4 bases; nucleotides not matched to a gene: 4. Germline V gene data show CDR1 as SGHTA and CDR2 as FQGNSA. Random-hexamer reverse transcription was applied to about 0.5 to 1 ug RNA. Amplification of the TCR beta CDR3 was carried out by immunoSEQ multiplex PCR, which spanned a total of 54 Vbeta and 13 Jbeta segments. Using its own MiXCR run on the immunoSEQ multiplex PCR reads, TCRdb lists one record per CDR3 protein. The data hold 150,000 to 200,000 distinct CDR3 sequences, with 90% to 95% observed a single time. TCR beta sequencing covered blood CD8+ and CD4+ T cells. Healthy donors served as the controls. They were matched for age and sex.

The rearrangement uses TRBV7-2 and TRBJ2-5; 10 bases map to TRBD1. The specimen sequenced was CD4+ T cells from PBMCs. This clonotype originated in a human donor in good health. The CDR3 loop is CASSQWDRGETQYF. As DNA, the CDR3 is TGTGCCAGCAGCCAATGGGACAGGGGAGAGACCCAGTACTTC.